These 23 T cell receptor beta chains were all obtained from the same sample, sequenced in a study of cytomegalovirus exposure and HLA in healthy donors. The PCR was carried out with 60 Vbeta primers and 13 Jbeta primers. Clones were sequenced by immunoSEQ multiplex PCR, and TCRdb holds only the in-frame ones, with some missing. The repertoire holds some 140,000 clones, with roughly 85% as singletons. The sample taken for sequencing was PBMCs. These receptors were collected from a man in his forties in good health and CMV-seropositive.

This rearrangement joins TRBV18 to TRBJ2-4, with 7 bases lining up with TRBD1. The junction had 5 bases not matched to a gene; V was cut back by 3 bases and J by 0 bases. The CDR3 is 16 amino acids. CDR1 is KGHSH, CDR2 LQKENI, per germline. This CDR3 is CASSPGQHLAKNIQYF. The CDR3 nucleotides read TGTGCCAGCTCACCGGGACAGCACTTAGCCAAAAACATTCAGTACTTC. Together with reference TRBV18 and TRBJ2-4, the CDR3 gives the full variable domain: NAGVMQNPRHLVRRRGQEARLRCSPMKGHSHVYWYRQLPEEGLKFMVYLQKENIIDESGMPKERFSAEFPKEGPSILRIQQVVRGDSAAYFCASSPGQHLAKNIQYFGAGTRLSVL.

The chain carries TRBV5-1 and TRBJ2-6; 8 nucleotides align to TRBD1. The CDR3 has 18 residues. CDR1 and CDR2 from the germline V gene are SGHRS and YFSETQ. The trim removed 4 bases at V and 0 bases at J, leaving 9 bases unmatched. CDR3 DNA: TGCGCCAGCAGCACGACAGGGGTCACCCTCTCTGGGGCCAACGTCCTGACTTTC. The encoded protein is CASSTTGVTLSGANVLTF.

This chain connects TRBV19 to TRBJ1-4; the match to TRBD1 covers 9 bases. The V segment lost 6 bases and the J segment 6 bases; nucleotides outside the gene matches: 11. The CDR3 has 16 amino acids. Germline CDR1 and CDR2: LNHDA and SQIVND (reference sequence). Written as DNA, the CDR3 is TGTGCCAGTAGCAATTCTCGGACAGGGGAAGATGAAAAACTGTTTTTT. This gives the protein CASSNSRTGEDEKLFF.

The chain carries TRBV9 and TRBJ1-1, with 7 nucleotides matching TRBD1. The CDR3 loop spans 15 amino acids. Looked up from germline, CDR1 is SGDLS and CDR2 is YYNGEE. V dropped 5 bases and J dropped 0; count of bases not matched to a gene: 7. The CDR3: CASSEGGRMNTEAFF. The CDR3 bases are TGTGCCAGCAGTGAAGGGGGCCGCATGAACACTGAAGCTTTCTTT.

This chain links TRBV30 with TRBJ1-2, with no clear D. This CDR3 has 12 amino acids. V lost 8 bases, J lost 8 bases, and 18 bases lay in between. The germline V gene encodes CDR1 GTSNPN and CDR2 SVGIG (reference sequence). The CDR3 here is CAHAREMEGYTF. As DNA, the CDR3 is TGTGCCCACGCTCGGGAAATGGAAGGCTACACCTTC.

The chain combines TRBV28 with TRBJ1-2; D is unresolved. This CDR3 spans 14 amino acids. V lost 2 bases and J 5 bases, leaving 12 bases between the germline ends. The germline gives CDR1 MDHEN, CDR2 SYDVKM. CDR3 region: CASSLTGNAYGYTF. The CDR3 nucleotides read TGTGCCAGCAGTTTAACCGGGAATGCGTATGGCTACACCTTC.

V usage is TRBV28 and J usage is TRBJ1-4; unclear D gene. The germline V gene encodes CDR1 MDHEN and CDR2 SYDVKM. Trimming pared 7 bases from V and 8 bases from J, leaving 14 bases between. The CDR3 has 13 amino acids. The CDR3 DNA reads TGTGCCAGCATTCCGCCCGGCGGGGAAAAACTGTTTTTT. Translation gives CASIPPGGEKLFF. Drawing the rest from reference TRBV28 and TRBJ1-4, the complete variable domain is DVKVTQSSRYLVKRTGEKVFLECVQDMDHENMFWYRQDPGLGLRLIYFSYDVKMKEKGDIPEGYSVSREKKERFSLILESASTNQTSMYLCASIPPGGEKLFFGSGTQLSVL.

Turning to this clone: The junction departs from the called germline gene at one end, perhaps through a read error. The rearrangement uses TRBV7-2 and TRBJ2-3, with a possible D match to TRBD2 (7 bases). Looked up from germline, CDR1 is SGHTA and CDR2 is FQGNSA. This CDR3 is 14 amino acids long. The CDR3 DNA reads as TGTGCCAGCAGCTTAGGCTCTGGGAGGGGGAAAGAGAGCTTT. It translates to CASSLGSGRGKESF.

This chain joins TRBV14 and TRBJ1-1; D is unclear. Trimming removed 0 bases from V and 1 base from J, with 9 bases in between. The germline gives CDR1 SGHDN, CDR2 FVKESK. CDR3 length: 15 residues. For the CDR3, the DNA is TGTGCCAGCAGCCAAGAGATCGTGGCGAACACTGAAGCTTTCTTT. It encodes CASSQEIVANTEAFF.

This sequence joins TRBV6-6 and TRBJ2-3, with TRBD1 matching over 7 bases. Per the germline V gene, CDR1 is MNHNY and CDR2 is SVGAGI (reference sequence). The CDR3 sequence is 16 residues long. The ends lost 5 bases at V and 2 bases at J; junction bases unmatched: 10. CDR3 nucleotide sequence: TGTGCCAGCAGTCCCGAGGACAGGCGCATCACAGATACGCAGTATTTT. It is translated as CASSPEDRRITDTQYF.

The chain links TRBV19 to TRBJ2-3; 14 bases align to TRBD2. J gave up 3 bases and V 4 bases, and 3 bases lay outside the gene matches. The CDR3 length is 16 residues. The germline V gene has CDR1 LNHDA and CDR2 SQIVND (reference sequence). In DNA form, the CDR3 reads TGTGCCAGTAGTACCCGGACTAGCGGGAGGACAGATACGCAGTATTTT. Translating it yields CASSTRTSGRTDTQYF.

The chain couples TRBV5-5 to TRBJ1-3; TRBD1 matches 7 bases. CDR3 size: 17 residues. Germline CDR1 reads SGHKS; CDR2 reads YYEKEE (reference sequence). Losses at the gene ends were 5 bases for V and 1 base for J; bases not matched to a gene: 12. CDR3 region: CASRSSIGTESGNTIYF. The CDR3 region has the DNA TGTGCCAGCAGGTCGAGCATAGGGACAGAGTCTGGAAACACCATATATTTT.

The rearrangement uses TRBV7-8 and TRBJ1-2; possible D gene TRBD1, 5 bases. The CDR3 length is 18 residues. Germline CDR1 and CDR2: SGHVS and FQNEAQ. Trimming took off 0 bases at V and 2 bases at J, with 19 bases between the two ends. CDR3 DNA sequence: TGTGCCAGCAGCTTAGCGATGCTGGGTTCTGGGGCAAACTATGGCTACACCTTC. As protein: CASSLAMLGSGANYGYTF.

In its sample, this clone was seen once. This sequence joins TRBV29-1 and TRBJ2-1, with 9 nucleotides matching TRBD2. J gave up 3 bases and V 6 bases, and 6 bases lay outside the gene matches. Per germline, CDR1 SQVTM and CDR2 ANQGSEA. The CDR3 length is 14 residues. The CDR3 DNA sequence: TGCAGCGTCCTTAGCGGGAGAGACTACAATGAGCAGTTCTTC. Translating it yields CSVLSGRDYNEQFF.

V gene TRBV28 combines with J gene TRBJ1-1, with a tentative D call TRBD1 (6 bases). Between the trimmed V and J ends, which lost 4 bases and 2 bases, there was a span of 14 bases. CDR1 is MDHEN and CDR2 is SYDVKM in the germline V gene. The CDR3 has 15 residues. CDR3 region: CASSSRGAGNTEAFF. The CDR3 DNA reads TGTGCCAGCAGTTCCCGGGGGGCGGGCAACACTGAAGCTTTCTTT.

This clone was detected only once. Within the sample, other DNA sequences also encode this same CDR3. This chain connects TRBV28 to TRBJ2-3; D ambiguous. Trimming pared 3 bases from V and 6 bases from J, leaving 7 bases between. This CDR3 is 12 amino acids long. The germline CDR1 and CDR2 sequences are MDHEN and SYDVKM. Here the CDR3 DNA reads TGTGCCAGCAGTTTTCCTCAGGATACGCAGTATTTT. It yields the protein CASSFPQDTQYF.

CDR3 loop: CASSLGGTGISHEQYF. The CDR3 DNA reads TGTGCCAGCAGTTTAGGGGGGACAGGGATTTCCCACGAGCAGTACTTC. The genes are TRBV28 and TRBJ2-7; the match to TRBD1 covers 9 bases. CDR1 and CDR2 from the germline V gene are MDHEN and SYDVKM. There are 16 residues in the CDR3. The J segment lost 5 bases and the V segment lost 2 bases, leaving 10 bases of the junction unmatched.

This chain uses TRBV19 with TRBJ2-2; 10 nucleotides match TRBD2. CDR1 and CDR2 from the germline V gene are LNHDA and SQIVND (reference sequence). Germline trimming cut 5 bases from V and 5 bases from J; bases unmatched to any gene: 5. This CDR3 is 15 amino acids long. The CDR3 region is CASSFLAGDTGELFF. The DNA for the CDR3 is TGTGCCAGTAGTTTTCTAGCGGGAGATACCGGGGAGCTGTTTTTT.

The chain links TRBV6-1 to TRBJ1-2; possibly TRBD1 for D (5 bases). The CDR3 totals 15 residues. The germline V gene has CDR1 MNHNS and CDR2 SASEGT. V was cut by 3 bases and J by 0 bases, with 11 bases left in between. CDR3 DNA sequence: TGTGCCAGCAGTGAGGGGGGACCGGCTAACTATGGCTACACCTTC. This gives the protein CASSEGGPANYGYTF.

The gene calls are TRBV6-5 and TRBJ1-2; D unclear. Trimming shortened V by 0 bases and J by 10 bases, and 12 bases separated the two germline ends. There are 13 residues in the CDR3. The germline CDR1 and CDR2 sequences are MNHEY and SVGAGI. CDR3 DNA sequence: TGTGCCAGCAGTTACTCGAGCAGGTCGGACTACACCTTC. Protein product: CASSYSSRSDYTF.

The chain uses TRBV29-1 and TRBJ1-4; the D gene is possibly TRBD1 (6 bases). V gave up 8 bases and J gave up 8 bases, with 15 bases separating them. CDR3 length: 12 residues. The germline V gene has CDR1 SQVTM and CDR2 ANQGSEA. The CDR3 loop is CSTSDDREKLFF. The CDR3 DNA follows: TGCAGCACTTCGGACGACAGGGAAAAACTGTTTTTT.

The table lists this clone with a few counts. The sample contains more than one DNA sequence encoding this CDR3. J is TRBJ2-2 and V is TRBV6-5, with 15 bases fitting TRBD2. From germline, CDR1 is MNHEY and CDR2 SVGAGI. J gave up 8 bases and V 7 bases, and 5 bases lay outside the gene matches. This CDR3 is 15 amino acids long. In nucleotides, the CDR3 is TGTGCCAGCAAACAGGGACTAGCGGGAGGAGGGGAGCTGTTTTTT. This codes for CASKQGLAGGGELFF.

The rearrangement joins TRBV18 to TRBJ1-5; TRBD1 is a possible D gene (5 bases). The CDR3 is made up of 15 amino acids. Trimming removed 2 bases from V and 3 bases from J, with 11 bases in between. Germline V lookup: CDR1 KGHSH, CDR2 LQKENI. This CDR3 is CASSPDSLINQPQHF. The CDR3 DNA follows: TGTGCCAGCTCACCAGACAGCCTAATCAATCAGCCCCAGCATTTT.